This TCR beta chain was sequenced in a study of blood T cell repertoires in COVID-19. Across the study: Material from acute and convalescent COVID-19 was sourced from the United States, Italy and Spain. PBMCs, B-cell-depleted T cells, or T cells provided the cDNA or gDNA that made up the material.

This clone was seen once. Trimming took 1 base from V and 0 from J; bases not matched to a gene: 7. Germline CDR1 SGHNT, CDR2 YENEEA. The CDR3 has 18 residues. Authors' methods: Researchers report that nucleated cell counts were estimated from reference gene primer amplification. Using immunoSEQ multiplex PCR, the repertoire was profiled, and TCRdb retains in-frame clones only, with some absent. V and J calls and clone size come straight from that table; D and trimming were deduced from the DNA. The sample has 64,000 or so clones; roughly 93% are singletons. The sample taken for sequencing was peripheral blood. This chain joins TRBV11-3 and TRBJ2-1; 9 positions match TRBD2. The source is a human donor in a cohort sampled during active COVID-19. Here the CDR3 reads CASSLVLAGYSSYNEQFF. CDR3 coding DNA: TGTGCCAGCAGCTTAGTTCTAGCGGGATACAGCTCCTACAATGAGCAGTTCTTC. The full variable domain, rest sourced from reference TRBV11-3 and TRBJ2-1, is EAGVVQSPRYKIIEKKQPVAFWCNPISGHNTLYWYLQNLGQGPELLIRYENEEAVDDSQLPKDRFSAERLKGVDSTLKIQPAELGDSAVYLCASSLVLAGYSSYNEQFFGPGTRLTVL.